These T cell receptor beta chains were read from a single sample in a study of siplizumab effects on memory and regulatory T cells. Clones were read by immunoSEQ multiplex PCR, and TCRdb kept only the in-frame ones, dropping some. This sample yields approximately 100,000 clones, of which 85% to 95% are seen a single time; around 0.6% belongs to the top ten. Specimen: Tregs sorted from blood. Receptors were obtained from a human donor in good health. CDR3s include the opening cysteine and the closing phenylalanine or tryptophan. The D gene is left open where the match is weak. Size is omitted from some rows. Given values are once, few, many or a class for expanded clones.

j_call: TRBJ1-2; d_call: .; cdr3_length: 14; clone_size: once; v_call: TRBV5-1; cdr3_nt: TGCGCCAGCAGCTTGGTCCCGGACGGGTATGGCTACACCTTC; cdr3_aa: CASSLVPDGYGYTF
j_call: TRBJ1-5; d_call: .; cdr3_length: 14; clone_size: .; v_call: TRBV27; cdr3_nt: TGTGCCAGCAGTTCCCGGGGCTTGGGTCAGCCCCAGCATTTT; cdr3_aa: CASSSRGLGQPQHF
j_call: TRBJ2-3; d_call: .; cdr3_length: 16; clone_size: .; v_call: TRBV18; cdr3_nt: TGTGCCAGCTCACCGATCCGGGGGCTTAGCACAGATACGCAGTATTTT; cdr3_aa: CASSPIRGLSTDTQYF
j_call: TRBJ2-5; d_call: .; cdr3_length: 14; clone_size: once; v_call: TRBV9; cdr3_nt: TGTGCCAGCAGCGTTCTAGAGGGGGGAGAGACCCAGTACTTC; cdr3_aa: CASSVLEGGETQYF
j_call: TRBJ2-7; d_call: .; cdr3_length: 15; clone_size: .; v_call: TRBV5-1; cdr3_nt: TGCGCCAGCAGCCAGGGCCTTACTTTAAGCTACGAGCAGTACTTC; cdr3_aa: CASSQGLTLSYEQYF
j_call: TRBJ2-3; d_call: TRBD2; cdr3_length: 16; clone_size: .; v_call: TRBV5-1; cdr3_nt: TGCGCCAGCAGCCCCGATGGGGGAGGGCCTTCAGATACGCAGTATTTT; cdr3_aa: CASSPDGGGPSDTQYF
j_call: TRBJ2-1; d_call: .; cdr3_length: 15; clone_size: .; v_call: TRBV4-1; cdr3_nt: TGCGCCAGCAGCCAAGATCTAAGGGACTACAATGAGCAGTTCTTC; cdr3_aa: CASSQDLRDYNEQFF
j_call: TRBJ2-7; d_call: TRBD2; cdr3_length: 16; clone_size: .; v_call: TRBV4-1; cdr3_nt: TGCGCCAGCAGCCAAGCCCCGGGACTAGCCTCCTACGAGCAGTACTTC; cdr3_aa: CASSQAPGLASYEQYF
j_call: TRBJ2-7; d_call: .; cdr3_length: 13; clone_size: .; v_call: TRBV2; cdr3_nt: TGTGCCAGCAGTGAACAGGGCGCCTACGAGCAGTACTTC; cdr3_aa: CASSEQGAYEQYF
j_call: TRBJ2-7; d_call: .; cdr3_length: 15; clone_size: .; v_call: TRBV27; cdr3_nt: TGTGCCAGCAGTTTACGGCCGGCAGGGACCTACGAGCAGTACTTC; cdr3_aa: CASSLRPAGTYEQYF
j_call: TRBJ1-5; d_call: .; cdr3_length: 13; clone_size: once; v_call: TRBV7-3; cdr3_nt: TGTGCCAGCAGCTTAAGTGTCGAGGGGCCCCAGCATTTT; cdr3_aa: CASSLSVEGPQHF
j_call: TRBJ2-1; d_call: .; cdr3_length: 10; clone_size: .; v_call: TRBV6-1; cdr3_nt: TGTGCCAGCAGTGTGTATGAGCAGTTCTTC; cdr3_aa: CASSVYEQFF
j_call: TRBJ2-3; d_call: .; cdr3_length: 13; clone_size: .; v_call: TRBV19; cdr3_nt: TGTGCCAGTAATGGCGGGAGCACAGATACGCAGTATTTT; cdr3_aa: CASNGGSTDTQYF
j_call: TRBJ2-7; d_call: TRBD1; cdr3_length: 15; clone_size: .; v_call: TRBV6-5; cdr3_nt: TGTGCCAGCAGGACTCCCGGGACAGGGAACTACGAGCAGTACTTC; cdr3_aa: CASRTPGTGNYEQYF
j_call: TRBJ1-6; d_call: .; cdr3_length: 13; clone_size: .; v_call: TRBV11-2; cdr3_nt: TGTGCCAGCAGCTCGTCGTGGGATTCACCCCTCCACTTT; cdr3_aa: CASSSSWDSPLHF
j_call: TRBJ1-2; d_call: TRBD1; cdr3_length: 15; clone_size: .; v_call: TRBV28; cdr3_nt: TGTGCCAGCAGTTTTGACATGGGACAGGGAAGAGGCTACACCTTC; cdr3_aa: CASSFDMGQGRGYTF
j_call: TRBJ1-4; d_call: .; cdr3_length: 16; clone_size: .; v_call: TRBV15; cdr3_nt: TGTGCCACCAGCAGAGATCTTCTGGGGGTTAATGAAAAACTGTTTTTT; cdr3_aa: CATSRDLLGVNEKLFF
j_call: TRBJ2-5; d_call: TRBD2; cdr3_length: 19; clone_size: .; v_call: TRBV5-1; cdr3_nt: TGCGCCAGCAGCTTGTCGTGGACTAGCGGGAGGGTTGTTGGAGAGACCCAGTACTTC; cdr3_aa: CASSLSWTSGRVVGETQYF